These 6 T cell receptor beta chains were sequenced from one sample in a study of CD8+ T cells in alopecia areata. Sequencing used cDNA as its template, made by extracting RNA and reverse transcribing it. Assay: immunoSEQ multiplex PCR; the TCRdb copy retains only in-frame clones and omits some. This sample has some 180,000 clones, with more than 60% found just once. The material was CD4+ T cells sorted from blood, obtained at week 0. All receptors derive from a human donor with alopecia areata.

This chain connects TRBV9 to TRBJ1-2, with D possibly matching TRBD1 (5 bases). V lost 4 bases to trimming and J lost 10 bases, with 20 bases between them. Germline-derived CDR1 and CDR2 are SGDLS and YYNGEE. The CDR3 consists of 14 residues. This CDR3 is CASSLTPNKGDYTF. DNA of the CDR3: TGTGCCAGCAGCCTAACCCCAAACAAAGGGGACTACACCTTC.

The chain's CDR3 is CACPGKSGANVLTF. CDR3 coding DNA: TGTGCCTGCCCGGGAAAGTCTGGGGCCAACGTCCTGACTTTC. This chain connects TRBV30 to TRBJ2-6; perhaps TRBD2 as D (5 bases). Germline CDR1 is GTSNPN and CDR2 is SVGIG (reference sequence). The CDR3 has 14 amino acids. The V end was cut by 6 bases, the J end by 1 base, with 10 bases between.

This rearrangement joins TRBV9 to TRBJ2-1, with D perhaps matching TRBD2 (6 bases). Germline CDR1 SGDLS, CDR2 YYNGEE. Trimming left V 4 bases short and J 4 bases short, with 15 bases between. The CDR3 spans 15 residues. In nucleotides, the CDR3 is TGTGCCAGCAGCCTTCGGGGGTTTGGGTACAATGAGCAGTTCTTC. Translating gives CASSLRGFGYNEQFF.

As for this clone: The junction departs from the called germline gene at one end, perhaps through a read error. This sequence joins TRBV9 and TRBJ1-2; TRBD1 might be the D (6 bases). The germline gives CDR1 SGDLS, CDR2 YYNGEE. The length of the CDR3 is 14 residues. The CDR3 DNA reads TGTGCCAACAGCGTAGTTCGGCCCGGACAGGGCTACACCTTC. This encodes CANSVVRPGQGYTF.

The chain combines TRBV7-2 with TRBJ2-1; D is uncertain. Trimming took 4 bases from V and 12 from J, leaving 16 bases between them. Germline CDR1 reads SGHTA; CDR2 reads FQGNSA. This CDR3 contains 13 residues. CDR3 sequence: CASSSGPPWRQFF. The CDR3 DNA reads as TGTGCCAGCAGCTCGGGCCCCCCTTGGAGGCAGTTCTTC.

The rearrangement joins TRBV15 to TRBJ1-5; TRBD1 matches at 8 bases. The V gene's germline CDR1 is LNHNV and CDR2 YYDKDF (reference sequence). The CDR3 contains 15 residues. V trimming: 0 bases; J trimming: 2 bases; junction bases outside the gene matches: 0. The CDR3 protein is CATSREDRGNQPQHF. CDR3 DNA sequence: TGTGCCACCAGCAGAGAGGACAGGGGCAATCAGCCCCAGCATTTT.